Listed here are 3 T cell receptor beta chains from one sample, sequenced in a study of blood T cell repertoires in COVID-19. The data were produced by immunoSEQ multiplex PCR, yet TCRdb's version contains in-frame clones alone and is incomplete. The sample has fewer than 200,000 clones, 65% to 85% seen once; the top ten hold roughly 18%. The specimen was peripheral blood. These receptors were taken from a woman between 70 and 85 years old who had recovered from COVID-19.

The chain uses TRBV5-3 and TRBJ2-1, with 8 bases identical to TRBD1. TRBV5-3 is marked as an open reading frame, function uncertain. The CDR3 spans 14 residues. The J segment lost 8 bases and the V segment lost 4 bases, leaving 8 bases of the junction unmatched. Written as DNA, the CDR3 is TGTGCCAGAAGCACTTGGACAGGGTCCGATGAGCAGTTCTTC. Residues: CARSTWTGSDEQFF.

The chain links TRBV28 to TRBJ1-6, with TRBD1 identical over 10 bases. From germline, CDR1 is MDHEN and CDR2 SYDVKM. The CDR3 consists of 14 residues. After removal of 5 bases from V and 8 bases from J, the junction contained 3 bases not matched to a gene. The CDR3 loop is CASSPTGGHSPLHF. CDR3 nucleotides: TGTGCCAGCAGTCCGACAGGGGGCCATTCACCCCTCCACTTT.

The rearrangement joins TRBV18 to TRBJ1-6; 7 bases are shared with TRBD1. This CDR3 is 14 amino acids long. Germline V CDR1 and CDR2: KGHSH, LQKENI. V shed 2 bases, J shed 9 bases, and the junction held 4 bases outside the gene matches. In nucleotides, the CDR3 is TGTGCCAGCTCACCATCAGGGGGAGGTTCACCCCTCCACTTT. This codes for CASSPSGGGSPLHF. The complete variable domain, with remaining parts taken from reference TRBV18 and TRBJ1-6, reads NAGVMQNPRHLVRRRGQEARLRCSPMKGHSHVYWYRQLPEEGLKFMVYLQKENIIDESGMPKERFSAEFPKEGPSILRIQQVVRGDSAAYFCASSPSGGGSPLHFGNGTRLTVT.